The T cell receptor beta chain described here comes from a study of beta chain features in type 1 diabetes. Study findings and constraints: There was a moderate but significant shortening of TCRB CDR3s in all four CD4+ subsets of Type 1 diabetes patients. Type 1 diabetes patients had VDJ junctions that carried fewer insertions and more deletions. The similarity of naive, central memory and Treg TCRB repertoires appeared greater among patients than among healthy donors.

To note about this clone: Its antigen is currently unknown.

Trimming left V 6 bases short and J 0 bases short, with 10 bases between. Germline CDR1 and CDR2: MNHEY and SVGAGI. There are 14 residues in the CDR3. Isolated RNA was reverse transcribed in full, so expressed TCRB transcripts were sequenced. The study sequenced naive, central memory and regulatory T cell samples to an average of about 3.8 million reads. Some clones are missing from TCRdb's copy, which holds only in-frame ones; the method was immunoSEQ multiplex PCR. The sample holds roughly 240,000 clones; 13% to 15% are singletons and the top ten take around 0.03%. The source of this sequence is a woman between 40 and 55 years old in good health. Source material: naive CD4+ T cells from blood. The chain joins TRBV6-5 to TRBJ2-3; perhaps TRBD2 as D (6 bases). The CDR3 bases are TGTGCCAGCAGCGACCGGGGGAGCACAGATACGCAGTATTTT. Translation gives CASSDRGSTDTQYF.